The clone carrying this T cell receptor (beta chain) was counted between two and nine times. The antigen is not known. The source of the sample is a study of T cells in localized non-small cell lung cancer. Study observations and caveats: Adjacent lung was found to contain a median roughly 58 of the top 100 tumor clones. Longer overall survival accompanied higher blood T cell density. Adjacent uninvolved lung tissue had the highest T cell clonality, exceeding tumor.

Profiled with immunoSEQ multiplex PCR; TCRdb holds only in-frame clones, not every one. The table includes under 1,500 clones, 38% detected once. The clonotype was recovered from a male donor older than 55 with stage II squamous cell lung carcinoma. Sample: lung tumor tissue, taken before any cancer treatment.

The CDR3 coding sequence is TGTGCCAGTAGTCTCACCGGGACAGGGGTTGTCAATCAGCCCCAGCATTTT. It is translated as CASSLTGTGVVNQPQHF. The V call is TRBV19, the J call TRBJ1-5; 10 bases map to TRBD1. J gave up 3 bases and V 5 bases, and 10 bases lay outside the gene matches. The germline CDR1 and CDR2 sequences are LNHDA and SQIVND (reference sequence). The CDR3 totals 17 residues. Based on the CDR3 plus reference TRBV19 and TRBJ1-5, the full variable domain is DGGITQSPKYLFRKEGQNVTLSCEQNLNHDAMYWYRQDPGQGLRLIYYSQIVNDFQKGDIAEGYSVSREKKESFPLTVTSAQKNPTAFYLCASSLTGTGVVNQPQHFGDGTRLSIL.